A single T cell receptor beta chain is shown here with its context. A few counts support this clone. The antigen it recognizes is unknown. No much larger clonotype is one base removed from it; base qualities were not supplied. The data belong to a study of cytomegalovirus exposure and HLA in healthy donors (dated by TCRdb to the late 2010s). Background on the whole study: In an earlier analysis of about 560 of the donors, 276 Gb of sequence data and 90 million to 120 million unique TCR beta sequences from roughly 190 million T cells were reported. Across about 370 genotyped donors of the cohort, an average of approximately 240,000 unique TCR beta nucleotide sequences per donor were sequenced, and roughly a sixth of those sequences were non-productive. Rather than using new phenotypic data, the later analysis identified candidate immune exposures from TCR beta sequences and from how often those sequences occurred across donors. Donor age, sex, ethnicity and CMV serostatus were collected together with the repertoire data. Roughly 310 gigabases of sequencing data and tens of millions of unique TCR sequences were included in an early release covering about 620 HLA-typed donors. The study used immunosequencing to profile the T cell repertoires of hundreds of subjects and linked those repertoires to cytomegalovirus serostatus. Genome-wide SNP genotypes for about 55% of the roughly 670 donors were used in a later genetic analysis, which treated that subset as a discovery cohort. Of the roughly 400 genotyped donors, 81% were placed in the genetic ancestry cluster associated with self-reported Caucasian donors. Besides the first cohort of hundreds of subjects, a separate validation cohort made up of roughly 120 different subjects was used. To predict cytomegalovirus infection status, the study combined high-throughput TCR immunosequencing, statistical association of individual TCRs with disease status, and machine learning. Typing coverage varied by locus: 629-630 donors for A, B, C, DRB1 and DQB1; approximately 500 for DQA1; around 610 for DPA1; about 450 for DPB1. A handful of DR-DQ haplotypes were handled as single units for association and clustering because linkage in the cohort was strong. The study aimed to test whether cataloging public T cell receptors could reveal signatures of past pathogen exposure. Every discovery cohort repertoire had been produced on one sequencing platform. In a later analysis, previously published TCR beta repertoires from 550 to 700 donors were re-analyzed and high-resolution HLA genotyping was added so that TCR occurrence patterns could be studied. To decide whether each TCR beta V gene segment behaved as functional or pseudogenic, an earlier analysis of over 500 of the donors relied on high-throughput TCR beta sequencing. HLA typing included class I and class II loci at four-digit resolution. What the research found in general, with its limitations: The authors suggested that the approach could potentially be extended to other disease states and immunological phenotypes. Assigning TCR associations to individual alleles was difficult when HLA alleles, especially DR and DQ, strongly co-occurred. While some public TCRs were present in many individuals, most TCR sequences turned up only very rarely across donors. Broadly in line with IMGT annotations, most TCR beta V segments showed up in productive rearrangements about 87% or about 30% of the time in an earlier analysis of several hundred of the donors. A cluster of highly shared sequence variants was judged likely to be a technical artifact of the sequencing pipeline. HLA typing was unavailable for some donors at each locus, so association tests used only the typed subset. A total of 164 TCR beta chains were listed by the study as associated with cytomegalovirus. A later genetic analysis associated a missense DCLRE1C variant with V-gene and J-gene trimming of TCR beta chains, and an independent cohort replicated the association. According to a later analysis, most CMV-associated TCR beta chains appeared to be HLA-restricted, and the HLA associations seemed to be driven largely by CMV exposure. Because counts were too low, about 15 rarely observed V segments, including chromosome 9 orphons, were left out of the earlier analysis of approximately 580 of the donors. In a later analysis, TCR association rates were found to vary across HLA loci, with the most associated TCRs seen for DRB1 alleles and the fewest for HLA-C alleles. Cytomegalovirus status was reported to be diagnosed by the classifier with high specificity and sensitivity in both the original and validation cohorts. Compared with equally common non-associated chains, HLA-associated TCR beta chains in a later analysis were more clonally expanded and had lower generation probabilities. The 87-base-pair reads could not distinguish some IMGT-functional V segments, including TRBV6-2 and TRBV6-3, so those segments were excluded. A later analysis reported that several top co-occurrence clusters appeared linked to parvovirus B19, influenza, CMV and Epstein-Barr virus. Linkage disequilibrium might explain the correlated functional status among segregating V segments, but an unknown experimental factor could not be excluded. A few of the identified cytomegalovirus-associated TCR beta chains were confirmed in vitro to be specific for cytomegalovirus antigens. In this cohort, only TCR beta chains were sequenced, and detectable features were limited by the absence of alpha or paired-chain data. According to a later genetic analysis, donors in an Asian-associated ancestry cluster had fewer N-insertions in productive TCRs than the approximately 630-donor mean. A further reported finding was that TCR beta sequences accurately predicted the HLA-A and HLA-B alleles for most subjects in the first cohort. In a later analysis, around 17,000 TCR beta sequences were associated with specific HLA alleles at a false discovery rate of 0.05. For the cohort, immune exposure information was limited to CMV serostatus. The presence/absence analyses assumed that sequencing depth was roughly uniform across donors, and that assumption may not be true.

The library was produced with the immunoSEQ multiplex PCR assay. For the multiplex PCR, a mixture combining 60 forward primers for TCR Vbeta segments and 13 reverse primers for TCR Jbeta segments was used. The CDR3 region of rearranged TCR beta genes was amplified from genomic DNA by a multiplex PCR assay. The amplified TCR beta libraries were sequenced on the Illumina HiSeq System as 87-base-pair reads. Turning to the authors' computational methods: Across the roughly 700 repertoires, a later analysis counted roughly 84 million unique TCR beta chains, roughly 11 million of which were shared by at least two donors. A nearest-neighbor algorithm error-corrected the raw reads and collapsed the reads into unique sequences, merging closely related sequences to remove PCR and sequencing errors. To assign V, D and J gene segments, CDR3 sequences were aligned to IMGT reference sequences. Each retained sequence needed at least a six-nucleotide match to both a V gene segment and a J gene segment. Rearrangements were classified as productive when the CDR3 lacked stop codons and remained in frame with V and J, and all other rearrangements were classified as non-productive. Following IMGT convention, CDR3 was defined as the stretch from the second conserved V-encoded cysteine up to the conserved J-encoded phenylalanine. Sequences without an unambiguous match to a single V gene segment were excluded from the earlier analysis of 500 to 700 of the donors. An earlier analysis of a few hundred of the donors classified V segments as functional when productive rearrangements were above 56.7% and as segregating when the standard deviation between donors was above 5%. A statistical classification framework was built for diagnosing cytomegalovirus status from the catalog of TCR beta chain sequences. In a later analysis, V and J genes were assigned by comparing TCR nucleotide sequences against IMGT/GENE-DB human TR gene sequences. A later analysis assigned CDR3 sequences and most-parsimonious VDJ recombination scenarios with the TCRdist pipeline. In a later analysis, each TCR beta chain was defined by its CDR3 amino acid sequence together with its V-gene family, and reads lacking a unique V-gene family were excluded. As a way to deal with suspected cross-contamination and a sequencing artifact, a later analysis dropped roughly 620 nucleotide sequences that were highly shared and had low generation probability. In a later analysis, a clonal expansion index for each public chain was calculated from normalized within-repertoire ranks of inferred template counts. In a later analysis, generation probabilities were computed using a VDJ recombination model fitted to out-of-frame rearrangements, and the results were checked against IGoR. In a later analysis, TCR-TCR, TCR-HLA and TCR-CMV co-occurrence was scored with hypergeometric tests, and a repertoire-size bias correction was applied to TCR pairs. In a later analysis, false discovery rates were estimated by permuting HLA or CMV assignments 20 times. In a later analysis, co-occurring TCRs were grouped using DBSCAN, with TCRdist sequence similarity added in when clustering inside HLA-allele-positive subsets. Repertoires with fewer than 30,000 or more than 120,000 public chains were left out of co-occurrence clustering, as were four to six repertoires with anomalous nucleotide sharing. TCRdb took over this immuneACCESS table, retaining in-frame rearrangements with V and J assigned. Such tables are incomplete; in checked studies, under half of the missing clones stem from an unresolved V gene, and the remainder is unexplained. D and trimming were read from the DNA, whereas the V and J calls and clone size are those reported in that table. In this sample the table shows around 180,000 clones, 65% to 85% of which occur a single time. The ten top clones hold about 1.8% of the sample.

The CDR3 covers 14 residues, taking in both the cysteine and the phenylalanine. The read is trimmed to its CDR3 DNA, 42 bases read in frame from base 1. Reading the germline V gene gives CDR1 SGHDT and CDR2 YYEEEE. The V and J ends are trimmed by 7 bases and 2 bases, leaving 15 bases between them. In total, 666 healthy bone marrow donors made up the cohort. At the time of sampling, all cohort members were nominally healthy, though unrecorded immune exposures were likely present. The donor tested CMV seronegative, placing the donor among the approximately 400 seronegative members of the cohort. A peripheral blood sample was provided by each donor, and peripheral blood mononuclear cells were used for TCR beta sequencing. Genomic DNA extraction from the blood cell samples was performed with the Qiagen DNeasy Blood Extraction Kit.

The sample consisted of PBMCs. The chain is made from TRBV5-6 and TRBJ1-2; a tentative D call is TRBD1 (5 bases match). The source of this sequence is a man aged 18 to 29 in good health and CMV-seronegative. Here the CDR3 is given as CASRAGWGNYGYTF. The sequence in DNA is TGTGCCAGCCGAGCGGGATGGGGGAACTATGGCTACACCTTC.